The 25 T cell receptor beta chains given below trace back to one sample, sequenced in a study of read filtering for tumor transcriptome and immune sequencing. Molecular barcoded adaptors covering alpha/delta and beta/gamma chains were used on about 0.4 ug RNA. MiXCR was run by TCRdb on the reads, yielding one entry per CDR3 protein. The table includes 100,000 to 150,000 distinct CDR3 sequences, 10% to 15% detected once. The source material was a population of CD138-negative cells sorted from bone marrow. The receptor source for this set is a donor at least 40 years old with multiple myeloma.

To note about this clonotype: With a much larger clone just one base away, this may be a read error. The rearrangement links TRBV9 to TRBJ2-3, with 7 positions matching TRBD2. With V trimmed by 3 bases and J by 4 bases, 14 bases remained unmatched. Germline V gene sequence: CDR1 SGDLS, CDR2 YYNGEE. CDR3 length: 17 residues. CDR3 residues: CASSATASGSSSDTQYF. In DNA form, the CDR3 reads TGTGCCAGCAGCGCGACCGCTAGCGGTTCTAGCTCAGATACGCAGTATTTT.

Concerning this clonotype itself: At one end the junction does not follow the germline gene, possibly because of a read error. V and J are TRBV19 and TRBJ1-4, with 7 positions matching TRBD1. Germline CDR1 reads LNHDA; CDR2 reads SQIVND (reference sequence). The CDR3 covers 13 residues. The CDR3 loop reads CASSTRTGEELFF. In nucleotides, the CDR3 is TGTGCCAGTAGTACTCGGACAGGTGAAGAACTGTTTTTT.

This clonotype has ten or more counts. V is TRBV10-3 and J is TRBJ1-5, with no clear D. Germline V CDR1 and CDR2: ENHRY, SYGVKD. The V gene lost 10 bases and the J gene lost 3 bases, with 16 bases spanning the gap. The CDR3 runs to 14 residues. The CDR3 DNA reads TGTGCCACCCAAGACCGGGAAAACAATCAGCCCCAGCATTTT. Protein product: CATQDRENNQPQHF.

This clonotype was detected many times. This sequence joins TRBV20-1 and TRBJ2-1, with TRBD2 matching over 7 bases. V trimming: 2 bases; J trimming: 4 bases; junction bases outside the gene matches: 8. CDR1 and CDR2 from the germline V gene are DFQATT and SNEGSKA (reference sequence). The CDR3 spans 15 residues. CDR3 DNA: TGCAGTGCTAGATTCGCTAGCGGACCGTACAATGAGCAGTTCTTC. Its protein is CSARFASGPYNEQFF.

In its sample, this clonotype was seen many times. The chain employs TRBV11-2 and TRBJ2-5, with 7 nucleotides matching TRBD1. V was clipped by 5 bases and J by 4 bases; unmatched bases: 7. The length of the CDR3 is 14 residues. Germline-derived CDR1 and CDR2 are SGHAT and FQNNGV. The CDR3 bases are TGTGCCAGCAGCCAAGGGACAGTAGGAGAGACCCAGTACTTC. This encodes CASSQGTVGETQYF.

As for this clonotype: A read error may explain this, as a much larger clone is one base away. The V gene is TRBV10-3, the J gene TRBJ1-4; the D is unclear. This CDR3 is 14 amino acids long. Germline V gene data show CDR1 as ENHRY and CDR2 as SYGVKD. Here the CDR3 reads CAISQAGNNEKRFF. The CDR3, as DNA: TGTGCCATCAGTCAGGCCGGAAATAATGAAAAACGGTTTTTT.

This clonotype was seen many times. The genes are TRBV20-1 and TRBJ2-2, with 7 bases matching TRBD1. V lost 6 bases and J lost 0; bases outside the gene matches: 7. The germline V gene has CDR1 DFQATT and CDR2 SNEGSKA (reference sequence). This CDR3 region has 15 residues. For the CDR3, the DNA is TGCAGTGCGCCGAGAGGGGGCGCGAACACCGGGGAGCTGTTTTTT. This sequence encodes CSAPRGGANTGELFF.

This clonotype was recorded many times. V is TRBV5-1 and J is TRBJ2-1; 11 bases line up with TRBD2. The germline V gene encodes CDR1 SGHRS and CDR2 YFSETQ. This CDR3 contains 15 residues. J was trimmed by 4 bases and V by 4 bases; bases with no gene match: 4. Written as DNA, the CDR3 is TGCGCCAGCAGCACCACTAGCGGGGGATACAATGAGCAGTTCTTC. Its protein product is CASSTTSGGYNEQFF.

This clonotype has only a few counts. A much more abundant neighbour one base away suggests this may be a read error. V and J are TRBV20-1 and TRBJ2-1; maybe TRBD2 (6 bases). The CDR3 extends over 12 amino acids. Germline lookup yields CDR1 DFQATT and CDR2 SNEGSKA (reference sequence). DNA for the CDR3: TGCAGTGCGGAGGAGGGCTACAATGAGCAGTCCTTC. This encodes CSAEEGYNEQSF.

Regarding this clonotype: This could be a read error, since a much larger clone is one nucleotide away. This chain uses TRBV3-1 with TRBJ1-1, with TRBD1 matching 11 bases. CDR1 is LGHDT and CDR2 is YNNKEL in the germline V gene (reference sequence). After removal of 4 bases from V and 10 bases from J, the junction contained 5 bases not matched to a gene. The CDR3 spans 13 residues. CDR3 in amino acids: CASSLGTGGRAFF. The CDR3, as DNA: TGTGCCAGCAGCCTCGGGACAGGGGGTCGAGCTTTCTTT.

This clonotype appeared many times. The chain recombines TRBV29-1 with TRBJ2-7; D assignment may be TRBD1 or TRBD2 (5 bases each). Germline V lookup: CDR1 SQVTM, CDR2 ANQGSEA. Deletions cut 6 bases from V and 4 bases from J, with 13 bases between. The CDR3 runs to 12 residues. CDR3 in DNA: TGCAGCGTCGGACCTGGGGGATACGAGCAGTACTTC. Residues: CSVGPGGYEQYF.

The chain carries TRBV4-1 and TRBJ2-7, with 9 bases aligning to TRBD1. Unmatched junction bases numbered 10, after V lost 0 bases and J lost 4 bases. The CDR3 is made up of 17 amino acids. CDR1 MGHRA and CDR2 YSYEKL come from the germline V gene. DNA for the CDR3: TGCGCCAGCAGCCAAGAAAAGTCCGGACAGGGGTTGTACGAGCAGTACTTC. It is translated as CASSQEKSGQGLYEQYF.

The sample holds a few counts of this clonotype. One junction end disagrees with the germline gene, perhaps due to a read error. The rearrangement uses TRBV24-1 and TRBJ2-1; 9 positions match TRBD1. The CDR3 is made up of 15 amino acids. Germline V gene lookup returns CDR1 KGHDR and CDR2 SFDVKD. In nucleotides, the CDR3 is TGCGCCGTCGAAAGCGGACAGGGGTGGGCCGATGAGCAGTTCTTC. As protein: CAVESGQGWADEQFF.

This clonotype occurred many times. This chain uses TRBV4-1 with TRBJ2-5, with D perhaps matching TRBD2 (6 bases). Looked up from germline, CDR1 is MGHRA and CDR2 is YSYEKL. This CDR3 is 13 amino acids long. V was trimmed by 4 bases and J by 5 bases, leaving 11 bases between them. In nucleotides, the CDR3 is TGCGCCAGCAGCCCCCTGGAGGGTGAGACCCAGTACTTC. It specifies CASSPLEGETQYF.

This clonotype was counted many times. The V and J genes are TRBV29-1 and TRBJ2-3, with a tentative D call TRBD2 (6 bases). Germline loops: CDR1 SQVTM, CDR2 ANQGSEA. The CDR3 has 13 amino acids. V was shortened by 5 bases and J by 5 bases, with 14 bases between the two germline ends. The CDR3 DNA follows: TGCAGCGTTCTTCTTTCGGGGGTAGATACGCAGTATTTT. Its translation is CSVLLSGVDTQYF.

This clonotype was counted many times. The V and J genes are TRBV13 and TRBJ2-1; the match to TRBD2 covers 7 bases. Trimming removed 5 bases from V and 6 bases from J; junction bases left unmatched: 13. CDR3 length equals 16 residues. From germline, CDR1 is PRHDT and CDR2 FYEKMQ (reference sequence). The CDR3 loop reads CASSPPGAGKTNEQFF. The CDR3 bases are TGTGCCAGCAGCCCTCCGGGAGCGGGGAAAACCAATGAGCAGTTCTTC.

Many counts were recorded for this clonotype. The chain combines TRBV14 with TRBJ2-2; no clear D gene. The CDR3 totals 14 residues. The germline V gene encodes CDR1 SGHDN and CDR2 FVKESK. Trimming pared 5 bases from V and 3 bases from J, leaving 10 bases between. The CDR3 sequence: CASSGSRYTGELFF. The DNA of the CDR3 is TGTGCCAGCAGCGGGTCCAGGTACACCGGGGAGCTGTTTTTT.

This clonotype was recorded at least ten times. The rearrangement uses TRBV10-3 and TRBJ2-3; D is ambiguous. Looked up from germline, CDR1 is ENHRY and CDR2 is SYGVKD. The length of the CDR3 is 14 residues. Trimming left V 4 bases short and J 2 bases short, with 10 bases between. The CDR3 protein is CAISAAVDTDTQYF. CDR3 DNA sequence: TGTGCCATCAGTGCGGCAGTCGACACAGATACGCAGTATTTT.

This clonotype has at least ten counts. The chain carries TRBV4-1 and TRBJ2-1, with D possibly matching TRBD2 (6 bases). The CDR3 spans 17 residues. Looked up from germline, CDR1 is MGHRA and CDR2 is YSYEKL. The V end was cut by 2 bases, the J end by 4 bases, with 18 bases between. The CDR3 nucleotides are TGCGCCAGCAGCCAACGAGGGTACGGGGGATCGTACAATGAGCAGTTCTTC. The encoded protein is CASSQRGYGGSYNEQFF.

This clonotype was seen ten or more times. V and J are TRBV5-1 and TRBJ1-1; D not resolved. Germline V gene data show CDR1 as SGHRS and CDR2 as YFSETQ. This CDR3 is 13 amino acids long. Trimming took 0 bases from V and 0 from J, leaving 3 bases between them. The CDR3 sequence is CASSLDVNTEAFF. DNA of the CDR3: TGCGCCAGCAGCTTGGACGTGAACACTGAAGCTTTCTTT.

The V gene is TRBV29-1, the J gene TRBJ2-3, with 11 bases lining up with TRBD1. After removal of 4 bases from V and 3 bases from J, the junction contained 3 bases not matched to a gene. CDR1 and CDR2 (germline): SQVTM, ANQGSEA. This CDR3 has 14 amino acids. The DNA of the CDR3 is TGCAGCGTTGCCGGGACAGGGGGTACAGATACGCAGTATTTT. Translation gives CSVAGTGGTDTQYF.

As concerns this clonotype: Relative to the germline gene, one junction end is altered; a read error may explain this. This rearrangement joins TRBV7-3 to TRBJ2-7, with D perhaps matching TRBD1 (7 bases). The CDR3 length is 15 residues. Looked up from germline, CDR1 is SGHTA and CDR2 is FQGTGA. The CDR3 coding sequence is TGTGCCAGCAGCTCGCAGGGGGGCTCAGCCTACGACCAGTACTTC. Translating gives CASSSQGGSAYDQYF.

This clonotype showed up just once. Germline and junction disagree at one end, which may indicate a read error. CDR3 region: CASSEDVTGEPFF. The CDR3, as DNA: TGTGCCAGCAGTGAAGATGTCACCGGGGAGCCGTTTTTT. This chain joins TRBV25-1 and TRBJ2-2; a possible D gene is TRBD2 (5 bases). Looked up from germline, CDR1 is MGHDK and CDR2 is SYGVNS. The CDR3 is made up of 13 amino acids.

A word on this clonotype: One end of the junction varies from germline; a read error may be responsible. This rearrangement joins TRBV10-1 to TRBJ1-1; 10 bases align to TRBD1. Germline values: CDR1 WNHNN, CDR2 SYGVQD (reference sequence). This CDR3 is built from 13 residues. The CDR3 sequence is CASREGQGFETFF. DNA for the CDR3: TGCGCCAGCAGGGAGGGACAGGGGTTTGAAACTTTCTTT.

As for this clonotype: A single base is all that separates this from a far larger clone, so a read error is likely. V and J are TRBV6-1 and TRBJ2-6; 7 bases agree with TRBD2. In germline, CDR1 is MNHNS, CDR2 SASEGT. The CDR3 consists of 15 residues. CDR3 protein: CAGSYGGTGANVLTF. CDR3 in DNA: TGTGCCGGCAGTTACGGGGGGACTGGGGCCAACGTCCTGACTTTC.